These 22 T cell receptor beta chains came from one sample sequenced in a study of blood T cell repertoires in COVID-19. Assay: immunoSEQ multiplex PCR; the TCRdb copy retains only in-frame clones and omits some. The sample has roughly 500,000 clones; roughly 88% are singletons. Sequencing input: PBMCs or T cells enriched from blood (not recorded which). These receptors were collected from a woman between 40 and 50 years old who had recovered from COVID-19.

This chain links TRBV11-2 with TRBJ2-1, with D uncertain. V was cut by 3 bases and J by 9 bases, with 21 bases left in between. The CDR3 contains 16 residues. Germline V gene lookup returns CDR1 SGHAT and CDR2 FQNNGV. CDR3 in amino acids: CASSLFDIPPLIEQFF. The CDR3 DNA is TGTGCCAGCAGCTTGTTCGACATCCCACCCCTGATTGAGCAGTTCTTC.

In this sample, this clone turned up once. This chain links TRBV5-1 with TRBJ1-2, with D possibly being TRBD1 (6 bases). Per germline, CDR1 SGHRS and CDR2 YFSETQ. The CDR3 totals 15 residues. The V gene lost 1 base and the J gene lost 8 bases, with 18 bases spanning the gap. In DNA form, the CDR3 reads TGCGCCAGCAGCTTGTTTGGCGGGTCAGGGGACGGCTACACCTTC. Protein sequence: CASSLFGGSGDGYTF.

This clone was seen only once. The chain couples TRBV7-2 to TRBJ1-5; D remains unclear. V was trimmed by 2 bases and J by 0 bases, leaving 11 bases between them. The CDR3 has 16 amino acids. From germline, CDR1 is SGHTA and CDR2 FQGNSA. The CDR3 protein is CASSLSGADSNQPQHF. CDR3 DNA sequence: TGTGCCAGCAGCTTAAGTGGAGCAGATAGCAATCAGCCCCAGCATTTT.

The chain recombines TRBV27 with TRBJ2-1, with 8 bases matching TRBD1. CDR1 MNHEY and CDR2 SMNVEV come from the germline V gene (reference sequence). The CDR3 has 15 residues. Trimming cost V 5 bases and J 2 bases; bases outside gene matches: 5. The CDR3 protein is CASSKDRVTYNEQFF. CDR3 coding DNA: TGTGCCAGCAGTAAGGACAGGGTAACCTACAATGAGCAGTTCTTC.

The rearrangement joins TRBV7-6 to TRBJ2-7, with D tentatively TRBD2 (5 bases). This CDR3 has 16 residues. The ends were cut back, 3 bases at V and 0 bases at J, with 15 bases in the middle. The germline V gene encodes CDR1 SGHVS and CDR2 FNYEAQ. CDR3 region: CASSFLSSSGSYEQYF. In nucleotides, the CDR3 is TGTGCCAGCAGCTTTCTGTCTAGCAGCGGCTCCTACGAGCAGTACTTC. The complete variable domain, with remaining parts taken from reference TRBV7-6 and TRBJ2-7, reads GAGVSQSPRYKVTKRGQDVALRCDPISGHVSLYWYRQALGQGPEFLTYFNYEAQQDKSGLPNDRFSAERPEGSISTLTIQRTEQRDSAMYRCASSFLSSSGSYEQYFGPGTRLTVT.

For the CDR3, the DNA is TGTGCCAGCAGTATACCCCGATACAGATCCACCGGGGAGCTGTTTTTT. Residues: CASSIPRYRSTGELFF. The V gene is TRBV21-1, the J gene TRBJ2-2; the tabulated D call, TRBD1, remains unverified against the DNA. TRBV21-1 is a documented pseudogene. CDR3 size: 16 residues.

V gene TRBV19 combines with J gene TRBJ1-4; weak D call: TRBD1 (6 bases). V gave up 1 base and J gave up 1 base, with 10 bases separating them. This CDR3 region has 16 residues. From germline, CDR1 is LNHDA and CDR2 SQIVND (reference sequence). For the CDR3, the DNA is TGTGCCAGTAGTATAGTGGGGACATTAACTAATGAAAAACTGTTTTTT. This sequence encodes CASSIVGTLTNEKLFF.

The chain is built from TRBV6-5 and TRBJ2-1; 8 positions match TRBD2. The CDR3 runs to 15 residues. J lost 4 bases, V lost 4 bases, and 6 bases had no gene match. Looked up from germline, CDR1 is MNHEY and CDR2 is SVGAGI. In nucleotides, the CDR3 is TGTGCCAGCAGTTTAACTAGCGGACCATACAATGAGCAGTTCTTC. Protein: CASSLTSGPYNEQFF.

Only a few counts were recorded for this clone. The chain uses TRBV27 and TRBJ2-2; D perhaps matches TRBD1 (8 bases). CDR1 is MNHEY and CDR2 is SMNVEV in the germline V gene (reference sequence). This CDR3 has 18 residues. V was cut by 2 bases and J by 5 bases, with 21 bases left in between. The CDR3: CASSLRNPDRGGTGELFF. CDR3 nucleotide sequence: TGTGCCAGCAGTTTAAGGAACCCTGACAGGGGAGGGACCGGGGAGCTGTTTTTT.

This clone was found once. V usage is TRBV4-3 and J usage is TRBJ1-1; D is undetermined. Germline V gene data show CDR1 as LGHNA and CDR2 as YSLEER. The V end was cut by 0 bases, the J end by 2 bases, with 10 bases between. This CDR3 spans 15 amino acids. DNA of the CDR3: TGCGCCAGCAGCCAAGAGGAGGGATCCAACACTGAAGCTTTCTTT. Translating gives CASSQEEGSNTEAFF.

This sequence joins TRBV28 and TRBJ1-2, with TRBD1 matching 8 bases. The V gene's germline CDR1 is MDHEN and CDR2 SYDVKM. Losses at the gene ends were 6 bases for V and 6 bases for J; bases not matched to a gene: 6. The CDR3 contains 13 residues. DNA for the CDR3: TGTGCCAGCAGCTACAGGGGGGTTGATGGCTACACCTTC. This gives the protein CASSYRGVDGYTF.

This clone was detected only once. The chain recombines TRBV4-1 with TRBJ1-4; TRBD1 agrees at 9 bases. The CDR3 is made up of 15 amino acids. Trimming at V came to 4 bases and at J to 8 bases, leaving 8 bases not matched to a gene. Germline CDR1 is MGHRA and CDR2 is YSYEKL. The CDR3 DNA follows: TGCGCCAGCAGCCCGCGCCGGACAGGGGAAGAAAAACTGTTTTTT. This encodes CASSPRRTGEEKLFF.

On this clone: This CDR3 is also generated by other DNA sequences in the sample. This chain uses TRBV20-1 with TRBJ1-1, with D unclear. Per the germline V gene, CDR1 is DFQATT and CDR2 is SNEGSKA (reference sequence). The ends were cut back, 3 bases at V and 1 base at J, with 6 bases in the middle. The CDR3 covers 12 residues. The CDR3 region has the DNA TGCAGTGCTAGTTCAGGGAACACTGAAGCTTTCTTT. Its protein product is CSASSGNTEAFF.

The chain carries TRBV27 and TRBJ1-1, with D tentatively TRBD1 (6 bases). Germline CDR1 reads MNHEY; CDR2 reads SMNVEV (reference sequence). The CDR3 consists of 14 residues. With 6 bases removed from V and 3 bases from J, the gap between germline ends came to 14 bases. The CDR3, as DNA: TGTGCCAGCAGATTACAGGGACTCTACACTGAAGCTTTCTTT. This gives the protein CASRLQGLYTEAFF.

V and J are TRBV18 and TRBJ2-7; 9 bases map to TRBD2. Germline V gives CDR1 KGHSH, CDR2 LQKENI. The V segment lost 1 base and the J segment 9 bases; nucleotides outside the gene matches: 16. The CDR3 sequence is 17 residues long. In nucleotides, the CDR3 is TGTGCCAGCTCACCACGTTCGACTAGCGGCACTCCGATTGGGCAGTACTTC. Encoded protein: CASSPRSTSGTPIGQYF.

The V call is TRBV19, the J call TRBJ2-4; 13 bases fit TRBD2. In germline, CDR1 is LNHDA, CDR2 SQIVND (reference sequence). Trimming cost V 5 bases and J 0 bases; bases outside gene matches: 10. There are 19 residues in the CDR3. The CDR3 protein is CASSRVPLAGGLAKNIQYF. CDR3 coding DNA: TGTGCCAGTAGTCGGGTTCCACTAGCGGGAGGGCTAGCCAAAAACATTCAGTACTTC.

The chain joins TRBV4-2 to TRBJ2-1; 7 bases are a match to TRBD1. V trimming: 3 bases; J trimming: 0 bases; junction bases outside the gene matches: 5. Germline V CDR1 and CDR2: LGHNA, YNFKEQ. The CDR3 is 16 residues long. CDR3 nucleotide sequence: TGTGCCAGCAGCCAGGGACAGACGAGCTCCTACAATGAGCAGTTCTTC. It yields the protein CASSQGQTSSYNEQFF.

The genes are TRBV6-2 or TRBV6-3 and TRBJ2-6, with 7 bases aligning to TRBD1. The V gene's germline CDR1 is MNHEY and CDR2 SVGEGT. V lost 4 bases to trimming and J lost 2 bases; unmatched junction nucleotides: 2. The CDR3 is 15 residues long. The CDR3 spells CASSSTGAGANVLTF. CDR3 sequence (DNA): TGTGCCAGCAGTTCAACAGGGGCTGGGGCCAACGTCCTGACTTTC.

This clone came up once. This chain links TRBV10-3 with TRBJ1-5, with D perhaps TRBD1 (5 bases). The CDR3 is made up of 13 amino acids. V lost 10 bases, J lost 2 bases, and 12 bases lay in between. In germline, CDR1 is ENHRY, CDR2 SYGVKD. CDR3 sequence: CATRGEGNQPQHF. CDR3 DNA sequence: TGTGCCACTCGGGGGGAAGGCAATCAGCCCCAGCATTTT.

The J gene is TRBJ1-1, the V gene TRBV6-1, with 9 bases aligning to TRBD1. After removal of 3 bases from V and 4 bases from J, the junction contained 6 bases not matched to a gene. The CDR3 runs to 15 residues. CDR1 and CDR2 (germline): MNHNS, SASEGT. The DNA for the CDR3 is TGTGCCAGCAGTGACCCTAACAGGGGGCCCACTGAAGCTTTCTTT. Its protein is CASSDPNRGPTEAFF.

Worth noting for this clone: Other DNA sequences in this specimen translate into the identical CDR3. J is TRBJ1-5 and V is TRBV6-5; perhaps TRBD1 as D (6 bases). Germline CDR1 MNHEY, CDR2 SVGAGI. Trimming removed 6 bases from V and 6 bases from J, with 9 bases in between. This CDR3 is built from 12 residues. The CDR3 loop reads CASRTGTQPQHF. The DNA for the CDR3 is TGTGCCAGCAGGACAGGCACTCAGCCCCAGCATTTT.

This clone was detected only once. The chain recombines TRBV2 with TRBJ1-2, with D perhaps matching TRBD1 (5 bases). The CDR3 consists of 14 residues. Germline lookup yields CDR1 SNHLY and CDR2 FYNNEI. Between the trimmed V and J ends, which lost 6 bases and 7 bases, there was a span of 18 bases. The CDR3 DNA sequence: TGTGCCAGCAGGCCGACAGTTGGGCGGGGTGGCTACACCTTC. Translation: CASRPTVGRGGYTF.